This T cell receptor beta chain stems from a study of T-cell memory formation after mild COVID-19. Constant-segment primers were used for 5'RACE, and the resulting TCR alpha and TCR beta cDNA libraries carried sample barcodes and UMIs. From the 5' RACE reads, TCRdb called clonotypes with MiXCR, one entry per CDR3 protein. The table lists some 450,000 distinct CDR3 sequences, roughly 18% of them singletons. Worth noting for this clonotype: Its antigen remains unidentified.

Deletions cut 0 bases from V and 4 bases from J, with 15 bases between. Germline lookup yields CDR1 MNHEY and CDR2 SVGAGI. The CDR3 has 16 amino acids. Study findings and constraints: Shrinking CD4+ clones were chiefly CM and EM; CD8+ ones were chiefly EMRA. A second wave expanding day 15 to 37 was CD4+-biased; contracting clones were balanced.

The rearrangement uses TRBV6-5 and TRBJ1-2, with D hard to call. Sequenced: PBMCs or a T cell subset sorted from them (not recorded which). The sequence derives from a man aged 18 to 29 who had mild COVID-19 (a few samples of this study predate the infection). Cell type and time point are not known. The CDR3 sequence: CASSYSIVPESYGYTF. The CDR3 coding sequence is TGTGCCAGCAGTTACTCGATTGTCCCGGAGTCCTATGGCTACACCTTC.